This T cell receptor beta chain was captured in a study of blood T cells in healthy people across ages (dated by TCRdb to between 2015 and 2016). Some background on the complete study: In model experiments, template switching captured about one uniquely barcoded TCR beta cDNA molecule for every two T cells. The study measured age-related changes in TCR beta repertoire diversity using deep sequencing normalized with unique cDNA molecular identifiers. Two additional independent replicas of 1 million unique cDNA reads from the same blood draw were analyzed for two donors (one aged 18 to 29 and one aged 80 or older). Donors were grouped into four age groups: young (average roughly 15 years), middle-aged (around 39), aged (approximately 58) and long-lived (just over 80). What the research found in general, with its limitations: Compared with the aged group, the long-lived group had more naive CD4+ T cells, fewer expanded clones and increased TCR diversity, suggesting age selection. Because donor CMV infection status was unknown, age-related changes in expanded clonotypes were potentially confounded. Bulk unsorted PBMC profiling prevented conclusive comparison of naive and antigen-experienced compartments. The percentage of naive T cells measured by flow cytometry correlated strongly with observed TCR beta diversity. As age increased, observed TCR beta diversity per million T cells dropped in a roughly linear way, and a significant reduction was already evident by age 40. Estimates of total diversity from one million sequenced T cells were regarded as lower bounds and underestimates.

CDR1 and CDR2 are read off the germline V gene (reference sequence) as DFQATT and SNEGSKA. The CDR3 starts with the cysteine, ends with the phenylalanine, and has 13 residues. Only the CDR3 DNA is retained, 39 bases long and in frame from the first base. Trimming takes 7 bases from V and 2 bases from J, and the germline ends sit 13 bases apart. The protocol used for the library was 5' RACE. Sequencer: Illumina HiSeq 2500. A second PCR of about 6 to 12 cycles was run with a J-beta primer mix and a sample-barcoded 5' primer. A unique molecular identifier was introduced onto each TCR beta cDNA molecule by a template-switch 5' adaptor carrying 12 random nucleotides. Each sample yielded at least 2.5 million CDR3-containing paired-end reads. All of the RNA was converted into first-strand cDNA using the Mint cDNA synthesis kit, with a TRBC-specific oligonucleotide serving as the primer. After uracil-DNA glycosylase treatment, a first 18-cycle PCR used universal primers M1SS and BC2_uni_R on all cDNA. Per the source publication's procedure: Normalization of each sample was performed by random selection of 1 million high-quality reads, each carrying a distinct molecular identifier. Instead of being binned into consensus sequences, reads that shared molecular identifiers were thrown out. MiTCR, with a Q25 quality threshold and the strictest error-elimination algorithm, was used for CDR3 identification, clonotype clustering and error correction. Lower-bound total TCR beta diversity was estimated with a nonparametric unseen species model using Euler transformation. TCRdb passed the public sequencing reads through fastp at Q25 and MiXCR, retaining productive beta sequences. Each entry is one CDR3 protein sequence, shown with its most common DNA and genes. The V and J calls were not made by the authors but by TCRdb's processing. The sample table holds about 800,000 distinct CDR3 sequences, of which 20% to 25% were seen once. Jointly, the top ten make up under 4.5% of the sample.

The roughly 39 donors, aged roughly 6 to 100 years, were systemically healthy Caucasian individuals from Russia. Roughly 10 milliliters of peripheral blood were collected from each donor into EDTA-treated Vacutainer tubes. PBMCs were isolated by Ficoll-Paque density-gradient centrifugation, with at least 6 million obtained per sample. Total RNA, at least 5 micrograms per sample, was extracted from PBMCs with Trizol reagent. The percentages of naive CD45RAhigh/CD27high T cells were determined by flow cytometry on a PBMC aliquot from every donor. A remark on this clonotype: Its antigen is still unknown. Per-base quality was not reported, and no clone a single base away is much larger than it.

These same records also appear under a second study, on T cells of mothers and their children. The second source states: Nine systemically healthy Caucasian individuals served as donors, namely three mothers together with their six children. cDNA synthesis consumed the entire amount of extracted RNA, loaded at 1.5 ug RNA in each 15 ul reaction. In the second PCR, sample barcodes and 2-4 random nucleotides were introduced via the M1S primer. Each mother yielded over 10 million TCR beta CDR3 reads and each child roughly 3 million reads. TCR recombination output is similarly shaped by thymic selection in related and unrelated pairs, with a minor effect exerted by inherited differences. Normalized repertoire overlap was always slightly but never significantly higher in related than unrelated mother-child pairs. No persistent microchimeric T cell clones were detected, at a sensitivity of around 97 clones per million clonotypes. In the study, deep NGS was used to compare the TCR beta repertoires of mothers and children, and features distinguishing related mother-child pairs from unrelated individuals were sought. The mean age was roughly 36 +/- 4 years for the mothers and around 10 +/- 4 years for the children. Libraries were sequenced on Illumina HiSeq 2000 with 100+100 nt paired-end reads after adapter ligation with NEBNext reagents. To prevent cross-contamination, the mother and child libraries were prepared one month apart and sequenced in separate runs. For each donor, between about 500,000 and 2,200,000 distinct TCR beta clonotypes were identified. Naive TCR beta clonotypes were estimated from low-frequency clonotypes matched to each donor's FACS-determined naive share, without sorting.

The source is a boy aged 5-17 years in good health. The sequence is built from TRBV20-1 and TRBJ2-3; the D gene lacks a confident call. Sequenced material: blood. The CDR3 region: CSVFRGPTDTQYF. The nucleotide sequence reads as follows: TGCAGTGTTTTTCGCGGACCCACAGATACGCAGTATTTT.